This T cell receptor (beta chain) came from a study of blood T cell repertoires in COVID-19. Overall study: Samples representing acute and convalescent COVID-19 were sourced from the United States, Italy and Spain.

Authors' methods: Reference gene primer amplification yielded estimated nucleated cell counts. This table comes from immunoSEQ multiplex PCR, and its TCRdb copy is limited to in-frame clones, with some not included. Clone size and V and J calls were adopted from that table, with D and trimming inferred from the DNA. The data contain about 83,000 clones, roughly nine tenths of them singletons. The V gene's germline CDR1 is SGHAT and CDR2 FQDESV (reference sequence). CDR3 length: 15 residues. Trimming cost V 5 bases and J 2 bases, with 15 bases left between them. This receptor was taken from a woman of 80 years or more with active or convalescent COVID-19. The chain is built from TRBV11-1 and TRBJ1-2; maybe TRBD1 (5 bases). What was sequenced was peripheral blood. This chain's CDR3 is CASSRSDSGNYGYTF. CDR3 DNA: TGTGCCAGCAGCCGGTCAGACAGCGGGAACTATGGCTACACCTTC. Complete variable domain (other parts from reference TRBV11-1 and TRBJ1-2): EAEVAQSPRYKITEKSQAVAFWCDPISGHATLYWYRQILGQGPELLVQFQDESVVDDSQLPKDRFSAERLKGVDSTLKIQPAELGDSAMYLCASSRSDSGNYGYTFGSGTRLTVV.